These T cell receptor beta chains were read from a single sample in a study of T cell repertoires in cytomegalovirus infection. TCRdb re-called the reads with MiXCR, one entry per CDR3 protein. This table has around 570,000 distinct CDR3 sequences, 40% appearing once. What these receptors recognize is not known. Sequencing used cultured PBMCs, obtained from culture after CMV antigen stimulation. The receptors derive from a human donor in good health (CMV status not recorded). Some clones in this sample may be carry-over from other donors' samples. Both conserved end residues are part of each CDR3. The order of the fields is D gene, clone size, V gene, CDR3 length, J gene, CDR3 DNA, CDR3 protein. D genes are given only for firm matches. The size of a clone is reported for some rows only, either as once, few or many, or as a class for expanded clones.

>.|.|TRBV27|14|TRBJ1-2
TGTGCCAGCAGGCCCCCCGGGATACTTTATGGCTACACCTTC
CASRPPGILYGYTF
>TRBD1|.|TRBV2|16|TRBJ2-2
TGTGCCAGCAGCACCGGGACAGGGTCGGGCACCGGGGAGCTGTTTTTT
CASSTGTGSGTGELFF
>.|.|TRBV6-5|15|TRBJ2-7
TGTGCCAGCAGTTCAAAGGGGTACCCAACAGGAGAGCAGTACTTC
CASSSKGYPTGEQYF
>.|.|TRBV12-3/TRBV12-4|13|TRBJ2-1
TGTGCCAACCGGGCGGGCTCCTACAATGAGCAGTTCTTC
CANRAGSYNEQFF
>TRBD1|.|TRBV7-9|15|TRBJ2-7
TGTGCCAGCAGCCATCCCGGGACAGGGGGCTACGAGCAGTACTTC
CASSHPGTGGYEQYF
>TRBD1|.|TRBV2|16|TRBJ2-2
TGTGCCAGCACCGGCGGACAGGGATCGAACACCGGGGAGCTGTTTTTT
CASTGGQGSNTGELFF
>.|few|TRBV20-1|13|TRBJ1-6
TGCAGTGCTAGTCCGGGGGAGGGTTCACCCCTCCACTTT
CSASPGEGSPLHF
>TRBD1|.|TRBV15|17|TRBJ2-2
TGTGCCACCAGCAGAGTGGGGACAGGGCGATACGCCGGGGAGCTGTTTTTT
CATSRVGTGRYAGELFF
>TRBD2|.|TRBV5-1|17|TRBJ2-1
TGCGCCAGCAGCTTGACAACTAGCGGGGGGATATACAATGAGCAGTTCTTC
CASSLTTSGGIYNEQFF
>TRBD2|few|TRBV7-2|16|TRBJ2-5
TGTGCCAGCAGCTTAGTCGGGGTAGCGGGAAGAGAGACCCAGTACTTC
CASSLVGVAGRETQYF
>.|few|TRBV7-2|12|TRBJ2-3
TGTGCCAGCCCCGGGCTGACAGATACGCAGTATTTT
CASPGLTDTQYF
>.|few|TRBV3-1|16|TRBJ2-7
TGTGCCAGCAGCCAAGGTGGTTTGGACCCTACCTACGAGCAGTACTTC
CASSQGGLDPTYEQYF
>.|few|TRBV7-2|15|TRBJ1-3
TGTGCCAGCAGCTTCGACGGCCGCTCTGGAAACACCATATATTTT
CASSFDGRSGNTIYF
>.|few|TRBV7-9|12|TRBJ1-1
TGTGCCAGCAGCTTAGCCGGGGGGCTAGCTTTCTTT
CASSLAGGLAFF
>TRBD1|.|TRBV7-2|16|TRBJ1-5
TGTGCCAGCAGCTTGGCGGGGACAGGGAGTAATCAGCCCCAGCATTTT
CASSLAGTGSNQPQHF
>.|.|TRBV6-2/TRBV6-3|16|TRBJ2-4
TGTGCCAGCAGTTATGAGGTGGAAAATTCCAAAAACATTCAGTACTTC
CASSYEVENSKNIQYF
>.|.|TRBV20-1|15|TRBJ2-2
TGCAGTGCGCGGCCCTTGGGGTATAACACCGGGGAGCTGTTTTTT
CSARPLGYNTGELFF
>TRBD1|few|TRBV6-5|15|TRBJ2-3
TGTGCCAGCAGTCAGACAGGGGGTAGTCCCGATACGCAGTATTTT
CASSQTGGSPDTQYF
>.|.|TRBV10-3|14|TRBJ1-2
TGTGCCATCAGTGAGTCCTGGAACCTCTATGGCTACACCTTC
CAISESWNLYGYTF
>TRBD2|.|TRBV5-6|15|TRBJ2-7
TGTGCCAGCAGCCCAGGACTAGCGACTATCTACGAGCAGTACTTC
CASSPGLATIYEQYF
>.|.|TRBV12-5|19|TRBJ1-5
TGTGCTAGTGGTTTGCCCGACTCCCCAGACGAAGATAGCAATCAGCCCCAGCATTTT
CASGLPDSPDEDSNQPQHF
>TRBD2|.|TRBV11-2|16|TRBJ2-3
TGTGCCAGCAGCGGAAAACTAGCGGTTAGCACAGATACGCAGTATTTT
CASSGKLAVSTDTQYF
>.|many|TRBV7-2|13|TRBJ2-7
TGTGCCAGCAACCCTGAGGACTCCTACGAGCAGTACTTC
CASNPEDSYEQYF
>.|few|TRBV10-3|13|TRBJ2-3
TGTGCCATCAGTGAAGCCTCGGGAGATACGCAGTATTTT
CAISEASGDTQYF
>TRBD2|.|TRBV4-3|16|TRBJ2-1
TGCGCCAGCAGCCGCCCACTAGCGGGAGGGCCCTATGAGCAGTTCTTC
CASSRPLAGGPYEQFF
>TRBD1|few|TRBV7-9|12|TRBJ1-5
TGTGCCATTACGACAGGGTCTCAGCCCCAGCATTTT
CAITTGSQPQHF
>.|.|TRBV6-2/TRBV6-3|14|TRBJ2-1
TGTGCCAGCAGGGAGGTAGGGCGGGAAGGTGAGCAGTTCTTC
CASREVGREGEQFF
>.|.|TRBV25-1|12|TRBJ1-2
TGTGCCAGCGCAAACTCAACAAGAGGCTACACCTTC
CASANSTRGYTF
>TRBD2|.|TRBV7-2|14|TRBJ2-5
TGTGCCAGCAGCTTAGTGGCGGGGGGCCGGACCCAGTACTTC
CASSLVAGGRTQYF
>.|.|TRBV10-3|14|TRBJ1-3
TGTGCCATCAGTGAGGGGGGGCCTCGAAACACCATATATTTT
CAISEGGPRNTIYF
>.|.|TRBV7-2|15|TRBJ2-5
TGTGCCAGCAGCTCCCGACCCCACTTGGGAGAGACCCAGTACTTC
CASSSRPHLGETQYF
>TRBD1|.|TRBV7-6|15|TRBJ2-7
TGTGCCAGCAGCTTATCCGGGACAGGATACTACGAGCAGTACTTC
CASSLSGTGYYEQYF
>.|.|TRBV6-6|16|TRBJ2-3
TGTGCCAGCAGTTACGGAGGAGACAGCCCCACAGATACGCAGTATTTT
CASSYGGDSPTDTQYF